The 14 T cell receptor gamma chains below all came from one sample that was sequenced in a study of gamma-delta T cells after stem cell transplantation. With CATT, TCRdb re-called clones from the RT-PCR reads. Of approximately 450 gamma-chain clones detected, roughly 60% appear once; the ten largest clones hold 36%. Sequenced material: gamma-delta T cells. These receptors all stem from a human donor. It is not recorded whose cells these are; they may come from a transplant donor.

The V gene is TRGV5, the J gene TRGJ1 or TRGJ2. The J gene, missing from TCRdb, was assigned here through DNA to germline matching. Germline V gene data show CDR1 as VINAFY and CDR2 as YDVSNSKD. Unmatched junction bases numbered 2, after V lost 1 base and J lost 2 bases. The CDR3 contains 13 residues. This chain's CDR3 is CATWDSHYYKKLF. In DNA form, the CDR3 reads TGTGCCACCTGGGACAGTCATTATTATAAGAAACTCTTT.

Concerning this clone itself: The same CDR3 can be traced to other DNA sequences in this sample. This chain uses TRGV9 with TRGJP. In the absence of a J gene in TCRdb, the DNA was matched to germline to assign it here. CDR1 and CDR2 from the germline V gene are GITISATS and ISYDGTV (reference sequence). V was clipped by 2 bases and J by 4 bases; unmatched bases: 5. This CDR3 region has 17 residues. The CDR3 loop is CALWEDRQELGKKIKVF. CDR3 in DNA: TGTGCCTTGTGGGAGGACCGTCAAGAGTTGGGCAAAAAAATCAAGGTATTT.

A note on this clone: This sequence is one base from a far larger clone and is likely a read error. The chain carries TRGV9 and TRGJP. No J gene was available from TCRdb, and it was assigned here by a germline match of the DNA. Germline CDR1 GITISATS, CDR2 ISYDGTV (reference sequence). The CDR3 spans 14 residues. The CDR3 reads CALWEELGKKIKVF. For the CDR3, the DNA is TGTGCCTTGTGGGAAGAGCTGGGCAAAAAAATCAAGGTATTT.

The V and J genes are TRGV8 and TRGJ1 or TRGJ2. No J gene was available from TCRdb, and it was assigned here by a germline match of the DNA. J gave up 8 bases and V 5 bases, and 3 bases lay outside the gene matches. Germline-derived CDR1 and CDR2 are VENAVY and YDSYNSRV. The CDR3 loop spans 10 amino acids. The CDR3 nucleotides are TGTGCCACCTGGGGTCATAAGAAACTCTTT. Encoded protein: CATWGHKKLF.

By sample fraction, this clone is hyperexpanded. The same CDR3 arises from other DNA sequences in this sample as well. This rearrangement joins TRGV9 to TRGJP. The CDR3 spans 16 residues. CDR1 is GITISATS and CDR2 is ISYDGTV in the germline V gene (reference sequence). V lost 2 bases and J lost 4; bases outside the gene matches: 2. CDR3 in DNA: TGTGCCTTGTGGGAGGCACAAGAGTTGGGCAAAAAAATCAAGGTATTT. Residues: CALWEAQELGKKIKVF.

The chain is built from TRGV9 and TRGJP. As TCRdb names no J gene, one was assigned here on the basis of a DNA match to germline. V trimming: 3 bases; J trimming: 7 bases; junction bases outside the gene matches: 9. The CDR3 consists of 17 residues. Per germline, CDR1 GITISATS and CDR2 ISYDGTV (reference sequence). CDR3 in DNA: TGTGCCTTGTGGGAGCCTCTGGGGGAGTTGGGCAAAAAAATCAAGGTATTT. Translating it yields CALWEPLGELGKKIKVF.

This chain uses TRGV9 with TRGJ1 or TRGJ2. In the absence of a J gene in TCRdb, the DNA was matched to germline to assign it here. J was trimmed by 8 bases and V by 5 bases; bases with no gene match: 6. CDR1 and CDR2 from the germline V gene are GITISATS and ISYDGTV (reference sequence). The CDR3 is made up of 11 amino acids. The CDR3 DNA sequence: TGTGCCTTGTGGGCGTCGAATAAGAAACTCTTT. It encodes CALWASNKKLF.

This sequence joins TRGV9 and TRGJP. Matching the DNA to germline supplied the J gene, which TCRdb does not give. Unmatched junction bases numbered 5, after V lost 2 bases and J lost 4 bases. CDR3 length: 17 residues. Germline CDR1 and CDR2: GITISATS and ISYDGTV (reference sequence). CDR3 loop: CALWEGYQELGKKIKVF. CDR3 coding DNA: TGTGCCTTGTGGGAGGGCTACCAAGAGTTGGGCAAAAAAATCAAGGTATTT.

For this clone: Being one base from a much bigger clone, this may be a read error. The chain uses TRGV9 and TRGJP. TCRdb offers no J gene call, so here the DNA was matched to germline to obtain one. The CDR3 contains 14 residues. Germline-derived CDR1 and CDR2 are GITISATS and ISYDGTV (reference sequence). The CDR3 sequence is CALWEGLGKKIKVF. Written as DNA, the CDR3 is TGCGCCTTGTGGGAAGGGTTGGGCAAAAAAATCAAGGTATTT.

The J gene was identified as TRGJ1 or TRGJ2, and no V gene was called. This CDR3 has 14 residues. The CDR3 loop reads CALWENSPHGKKLF. CDR3 DNA: TGTGCCTTGTGGGAGAACTCCCCACACGGTAAGAAACTCTTT.

This clone was observed a single time. The sample carries other DNA sequences with the same CDR3. The V gene reported is TRGV9; the J gene is uncalled. Germline CDR1 is GITISATS and CDR2 is ISYDGTV (reference sequence). CDR3 length equals 17 residues. The CDR3 DNA sequence: TGTGCCTTGTGGGAGGTGCTGAAAGAGTTGGGCAAAAAAATCAAGGTCTTT. Its protein is CALWEVLKELGKKIKVF.

The chain couples TRGV9 to TRGJP. The J gene, not given by TCRdb, was assigned here from a germline match of the nucleotide sequence. The CDR3 runs 18 residues. V shed 5 bases, J shed 7 bases, and the junction held 14 bases outside the gene matches. Germline loops: CDR1 GITISATS, CDR2 ISYDGTV (reference sequence). Here the CDR3 DNA reads TGTGCCTTGTGGGTTACCAAAGGCAGTGAGTTGGGCAAAAAAATCAAGGTATTT. This encodes CALWVTKGSELGKKIKVF.

The J gene is uncalled and the V gene is TRGV9. The length of the CDR3 is 16 residues. Germline loops: CDR1 GITISATS, CDR2 ISYDGTV (reference sequence). CDR3: CALWEVQGLGKKIQVF. Written as DNA, the CDR3 is TGTGCCTTGTGGGAGGTGCAAGGGTTGGGCAAAAAAATCCAGGTATTT.

This clone is large. V usage is TRGV9 and J usage is TRGJP. The CDR3 is made up of 17 amino acids. Germline V gene sequence: CDR1 GITISATS, CDR2 ISYDGTV (reference sequence). V shed 0 bases and J 5 bases; nucleotides not matched to a gene: 4. The CDR3 region is CALWEVHEELGKKIKVF. The CDR3 coding sequence is TGTGCCTTGTGGGAGGTGCACGAAGAGTTGGGCAAAAAAATCAAGGTATTT.